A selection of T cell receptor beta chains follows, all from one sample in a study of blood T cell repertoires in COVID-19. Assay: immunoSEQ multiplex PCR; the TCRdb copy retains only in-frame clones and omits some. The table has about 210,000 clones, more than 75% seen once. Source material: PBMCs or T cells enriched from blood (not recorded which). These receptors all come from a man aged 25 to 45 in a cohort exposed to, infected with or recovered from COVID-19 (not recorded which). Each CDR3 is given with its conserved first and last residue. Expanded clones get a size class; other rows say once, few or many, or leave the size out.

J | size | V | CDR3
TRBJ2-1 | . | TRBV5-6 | CASSRGTTSGHNEQFF
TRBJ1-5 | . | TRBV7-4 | CASSPTGRTIFSQPQHF
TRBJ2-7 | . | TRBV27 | CASSYTLAAAYEQYF
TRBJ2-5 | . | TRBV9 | CASSVGAGARETQYF
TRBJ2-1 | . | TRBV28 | CASSRDRGAYNEQFF
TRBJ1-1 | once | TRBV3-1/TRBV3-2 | CASSQDFRGHLAFF
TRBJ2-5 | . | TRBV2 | CATGLAGRETQYF
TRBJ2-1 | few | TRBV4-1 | CASSSGRAGYNEQFF
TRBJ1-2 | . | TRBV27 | CASSLSQGLVVNYGYTF
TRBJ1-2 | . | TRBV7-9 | CASSLAVVAYGYTF
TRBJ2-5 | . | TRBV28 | CASSDLTSSGETQYF
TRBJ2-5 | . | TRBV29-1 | CSVASETQYF
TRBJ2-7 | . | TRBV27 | CASSLSVASISYEQYF
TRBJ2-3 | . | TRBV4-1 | CASSPGLADTQYF
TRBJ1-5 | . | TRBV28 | CASTPPGSSGNQPQHF
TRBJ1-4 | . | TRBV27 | CASSPLSPEKLFF
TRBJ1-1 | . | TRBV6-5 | CASSLSRLNTEAFF
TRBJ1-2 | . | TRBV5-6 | CASSLEAGNYGYTF
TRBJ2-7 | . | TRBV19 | CASSRDRGTEQYF
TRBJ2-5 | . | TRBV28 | CASNRGAGLRGETQYF
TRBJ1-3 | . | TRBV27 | CASSGGLPSSGNTIYF
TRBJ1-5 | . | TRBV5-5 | CASSSTGGQPQHF
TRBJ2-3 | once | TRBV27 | CASSSPRTSGTDTQYF
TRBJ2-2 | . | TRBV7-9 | CASSSGLGSNTGELFF
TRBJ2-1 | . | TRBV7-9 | CASSLARNYNEQFF
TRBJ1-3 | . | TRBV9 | CASSVSPGGNTIYF
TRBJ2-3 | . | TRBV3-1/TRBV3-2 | CASSQEATRVADTQYF
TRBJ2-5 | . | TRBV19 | CASSAAGQGKETQYF
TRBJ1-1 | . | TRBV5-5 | CASSLEGVNTEAFF
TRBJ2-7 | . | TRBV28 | CASSAGTGISYEQYF
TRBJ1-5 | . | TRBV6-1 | CASSDGGLRQPQHF
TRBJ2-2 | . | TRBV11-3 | CASSLTISGSHTGELFF
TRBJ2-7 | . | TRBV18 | CASSGARAGAYEQYF
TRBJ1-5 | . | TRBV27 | CASSLWGQQPQHF
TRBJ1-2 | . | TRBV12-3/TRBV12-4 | CASSLNRGYTF
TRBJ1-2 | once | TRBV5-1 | CASSFRGGYGYTF
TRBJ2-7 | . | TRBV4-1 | CASSQASIGTSGKSYEQYF
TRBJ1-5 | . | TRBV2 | CASTSGESYSNQPQHF
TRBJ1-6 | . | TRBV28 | CAIRDSQYNSPLHF
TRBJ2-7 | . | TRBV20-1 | CSASVTSGAYEQYF
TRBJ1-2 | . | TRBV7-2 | CAGSTQGVDGYTF
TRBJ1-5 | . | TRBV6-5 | CATRRGNSNQPQHF
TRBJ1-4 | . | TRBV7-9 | CASSRSGTLAEKLFF
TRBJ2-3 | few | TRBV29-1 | CSVERLAGGTDTQYF
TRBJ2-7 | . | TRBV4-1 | CASSLGLPRYEQYF
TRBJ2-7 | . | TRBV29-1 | CSVRFRDQMYEQYF
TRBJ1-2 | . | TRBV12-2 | CASPRGGYTF
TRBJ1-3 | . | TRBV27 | CASSRQGLSGNTIYF
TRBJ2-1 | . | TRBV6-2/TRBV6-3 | CASSYPEERGSSYNEQFF
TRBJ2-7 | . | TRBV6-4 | CATSSRTPTYEQYF
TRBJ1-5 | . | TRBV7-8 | CASSPLGQGQGQPQHF
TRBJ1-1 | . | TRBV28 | CASVKSRGQKTEAFF
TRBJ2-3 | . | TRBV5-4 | CASMRTGEADTQYF